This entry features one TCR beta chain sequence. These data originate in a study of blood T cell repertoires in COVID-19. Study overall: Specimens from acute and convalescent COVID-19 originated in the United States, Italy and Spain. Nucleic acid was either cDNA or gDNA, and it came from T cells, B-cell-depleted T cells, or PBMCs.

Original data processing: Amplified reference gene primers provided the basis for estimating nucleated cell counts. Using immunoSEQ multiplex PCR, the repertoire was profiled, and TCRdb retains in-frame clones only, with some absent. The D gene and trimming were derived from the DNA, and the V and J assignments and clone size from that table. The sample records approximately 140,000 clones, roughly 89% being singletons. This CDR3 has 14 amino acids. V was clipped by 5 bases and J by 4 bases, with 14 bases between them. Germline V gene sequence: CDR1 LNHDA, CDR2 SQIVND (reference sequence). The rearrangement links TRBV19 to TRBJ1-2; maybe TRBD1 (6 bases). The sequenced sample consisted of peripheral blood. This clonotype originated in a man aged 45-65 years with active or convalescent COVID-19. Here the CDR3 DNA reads TGTGCCAGTAGTCACCGGGACACCGGCTATGGCTACACCTTC. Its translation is CASSHRDTGYGYTF.